The T cell receptor beta chain described here comes from a study of naive and memory T cell subsets. CD8 T cells were positively selected from what remained after CD4 positive selection. The CDR3 has 16 amino acids. Looked up from germline, CDR1 is MDHEN and CDR2 is SYDVKM. V was pared by 7 bases and J by 6 bases, with 11 bases of the junction left unmatched. An equimolar mix of two oligonucleotides served as the beta constant-region primer for TRBC1 and TRBC2. Four rounds of PCR amplified the ligated cDNA using nested alpha and beta constant-region primers plus SP2. MiXCR, run by TCRdb on the UMI-ligation and nested PCR reads, gives a single entry per CDR3 protein. The sample carries over 75,000 distinct CDR3 sequences, 10% to 15% recorded once. The sample holds a few counts of this clonotype. Antigen unknown. Overall study results and limits: Diversity fell and Gini index rose from naive through CM, EM, EMRA.

The TCR originated in a human donor in good health. V and J are TRBV28 and TRBJ2-4; 11 bases are a match to TRBD1. The specimen was central memory CD4+ T cells from blood. CDR3 coding DNA: TGTGCCAGCACCCCAGGGGACAGGGGGTACGGAAACATTCAGTACTTC. It encodes CASTPGDRGYGNIQYF.